This record concerns one TCR beta chain sequence. The source of the sample is a study of blood T cell repertoires in COVID-19. Participants were aged roughly 18 to 90 years, lived in over 20 US areas, and enrolled virtually. Per the germline V gene, CDR1 is MNHEY and CDR2 is SMNVEV (reference sequence). Trimming took off 6 bases at V and 5 bases at J, with 13 bases between the two ends. The CDR3 is made up of 14 amino acids. Profiling relied on immunoSEQ multiplex PCR, and the TCRdb table lists in-frame clones only, not all of them. Among 200,000 to 250,000 clones, around 86% were seen once, and the ten largest hold approximately 7.2%.

Material for sequencing was PBMCs or T cells enriched from blood (not recorded which). The sequence came from a man aged 25 to 45 in a cohort exposed to, infected with or recovered from COVID-19 (not recorded which). V and J are TRBV27 and TRBJ2-2; the D is unclear. The CDR3 DNA reads as TGTGCCAGCAGCCTCAGTCCGGGTACCGGGGAGCTGTTTTTT. Translating it yields CASSLSPGTGELFF.